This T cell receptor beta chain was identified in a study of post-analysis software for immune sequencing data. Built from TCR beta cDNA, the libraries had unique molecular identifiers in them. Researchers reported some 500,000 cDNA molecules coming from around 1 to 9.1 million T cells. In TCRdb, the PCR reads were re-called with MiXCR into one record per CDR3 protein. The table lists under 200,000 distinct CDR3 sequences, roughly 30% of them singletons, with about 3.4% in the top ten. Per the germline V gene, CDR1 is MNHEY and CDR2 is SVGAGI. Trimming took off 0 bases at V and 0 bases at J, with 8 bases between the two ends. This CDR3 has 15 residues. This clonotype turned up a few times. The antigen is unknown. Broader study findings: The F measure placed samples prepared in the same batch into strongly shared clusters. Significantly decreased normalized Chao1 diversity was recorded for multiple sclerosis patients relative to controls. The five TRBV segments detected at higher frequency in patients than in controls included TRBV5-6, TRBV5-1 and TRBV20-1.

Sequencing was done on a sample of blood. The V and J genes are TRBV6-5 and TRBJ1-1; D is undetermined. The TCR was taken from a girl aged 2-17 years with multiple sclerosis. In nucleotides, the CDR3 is TGTGCCAGCAGTTACTCGGGCAGTTTGAACACTGAAGCTTTCTTT. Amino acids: CASSYSGSLNTEAFF.